This passage covers 27 T cell receptor beta chains from one sample sequenced in a study of shared clonotypes between healthy human individuals. Repertoires were generated with immunoSEQ multiplex PCR, while TCRdb's copy carries only in-frame clones and drops some. The table shows more than 2 million clones, with 95% occurring only once. The sample consisted of naive CD4+ T cells sorted from blood. Specified subset: CD45RA+ positively selected. The receptors come from a man between 18 and 29 years old in good health.

The chain employs TRBV5-1 and TRBJ2-7; the D is unclear. Trimming left V 3 bases short and J 0 bases short, with 7 bases between. There are 13 residues in the CDR3. Germline V gene sequence: CDR1 SGHRS, CDR2 YFSETQ. CDR3 region: CASSYSHSYEQYF. CDR3 nucleotides: TGCGCCAGCAGCTATAGTCACTCCTACGAGCAGTACTTC. Full variable domain (rest looked up from reference TRBV5-1 and TRBJ2-7): KAGVTQTPRYLIKTRGQQVTLSCSPISGHRSVSWYQQTPGQGLQFLFEYFSETQRNKGNFPGRFSGRQFSNSRSEMNVSTLELGDSALYLCASSYSHSYEQYFGPGTRLTVT.

The chain is built from TRBV5-1 and TRBJ2-1, with TRBD2 matching 14 bases. V trimming: 4 bases; J trimming: 3 bases; junction bases outside the gene matches: 9. This CDR3 spans 18 amino acids. Looked up from germline, CDR1 is SGHRS and CDR2 is YFSETQ. CDR3: CASSLGTSGRTFYNEQFF. CDR3 DNA sequence: TGCGCCAGCAGCCTCGGGACTAGCGGGAGAACCTTCTACAATGAGCAGTTCTTC. The whole variable domain, remainder taken from reference TRBV5-1 and TRBJ2-1, is KAGVTQTPRYLIKTRGQQVTLSCSPISGHRSVSWYQQTPGQGLQFLFEYFSETQRNKGNFPGRFSGRQFSNSRSEMNVSTLELGDSALYLCASSLGTSGRTFYNEQFFGPGTRLTVL.

The genes are TRBV5-6 and TRBJ2-7, with 7 positions matching TRBD1. Trimming cost V 1 base and J 7 bases; bases outside gene matches: 8. The CDR3 covers 14 residues. The V gene's germline CDR1 is SGHDT and CDR2 YYEEEE. CDR3 coding DNA: TGTGCCAGCAGCTTGCCGGGACAGTTATTAGAGCAGTACTTC. The encoded protein is CASSLPGQLLEQYF.

This sequence joins TRBV28 and TRBJ1-5; D might be TRBD1 (5 bases). The V and J ends lost 3 bases and 4 bases respectively, with 13 bases between them. The CDR3 runs to 15 residues. Germline V gives CDR1 MDHEN, CDR2 SYDVKM. The CDR3 region has the DNA TGTGCCAGCAGTTTCCACCAGGACACGAATCAGCCCCAGCATTTT. Translation gives CASSFHQDTNQPQHF.

The chain uses TRBV6-5 and TRBJ2-7; D uncertain. Germline V gene sequence: CDR1 MNHEY, CDR2 SVGAGI. The CDR3 extends over 13 amino acids. The V end was cut by 2 bases, the J end by 6 bases, with 11 bases between. The CDR3: CASSYDSWGEQYF. The DNA of the CDR3 is TGTGCCAGCAGTTACGACTCCTGGGGCGAGCAGTACTTC.

This clone was seen just once. This chain joins TRBV28 and TRBJ1-2; possible D gene TRBD1, 5 bases. Between the trimmed V and J ends, which lost 5 bases and 6 bases, there was a span of 13 bases. The germline CDR1 and CDR2 sequences are MDHEN and SYDVKM. CDR3 length: 13 amino acids. Here the CDR3 DNA reads TGTGCCAGCAGTGATGACAGCAAGCATGGCTACACCTTC. This gives the protein CASSDDSKHGYTF.

V is TRBV9 and J is TRBJ1-1; 7 nucleotides line up with TRBD1. Germline lookup yields CDR1 SGDLS and CDR2 YYNGEE. This CDR3 is 14 amino acids long. The ends lost 3 bases at V and 3 bases at J; junction bases unmatched: 5. Here the CDR3 reads CASSAGTAYTEAFF. The CDR3 DNA sequence: TGTGCCAGCAGCGCCGGGACAGCTTACACTGAAGCTTTCTTT.

The chain has TRBV7-9 and TRBJ2-7; tentatively, D is TRBD1 (6 bases). Germline-derived CDR1 and CDR2 are SEHNR and FQNEAQ (reference sequence). The ends were cut back, 6 bases at V and 5 bases at J, with 20 bases in the middle. The length of the CDR3 is 15 residues. The CDR3 DNA follows: TGTGCCAGCAGTCTTACAGGGTCGGGGCTACACGAGCAGTACTTC. Translated: CASSLTGSGLHEQYF.

V usage is TRBV9 and J usage is TRBJ2-5; D may be TRBD1 or TRBD2 (5 bases each). The CDR3 length is 14 residues. V lost 4 bases and J lost 7, with 17 bases in between. Germline V gene data show CDR1 as SGDLS and CDR2 as YYNGEE. The CDR3 is CASSLSGTGRTQYF. DNA for the CDR3: TGTGCCAGCAGCTTATCCGGGACGGGGCGGACCCAGTACTTC.

V is TRBV18 and J is TRBJ2-1; 9 bases agree with TRBD2. Germline V CDR1 and CDR2: KGHSH, LQKENI. There are 15 residues in the CDR3. The J segment lost 7 bases and the V segment lost 5 bases, leaving 9 bases of the junction unmatched. CDR3 amino acids: CASSKYSGSLNEQFF. DNA of the CDR3: TGTGCCAGCTCAAAGTATAGCGGGAGTCTGAATGAGCAGTTCTTC.

This chain links TRBV27 with TRBJ1-2; TRBD1 matches 9 bases. CDR3 length equals 16 residues. Germline values: CDR1 MNHEY, CDR2 SMNVEV (reference sequence). With V trimmed by 4 bases and J by 3 bases, 9 bases remained unmatched. CDR3 sequence reads: CASSSLGQGPHYGYTF. The DNA of the CDR3 is TGTGCCAGCAGTTCGCTGGGACAGGGACCTCACTATGGCTACACCTTC.

The chain has TRBV6-5 and TRBJ1-6; D not resolved. The CDR3 is made up of 13 amino acids. Per germline, CDR1 MNHEY and CDR2 SVGAGI. Trimming took off 6 bases at V and 9 bases at J, with 12 bases between the two ends. The CDR3 DNA reads as TGTGCCAGCAGCCGTGGTTTGGGTTCACCCCTCCACTTT. Its protein is CASSRGLGSPLHF.

In DNA, the CDR3 is TGTGCCAGCAGCCAACCCAATCAGCCCCAGCATTTT. Translation: CASSQPNQPQHF. This sequence joins TRBV7-2 and TRBJ1-5, with D unclear. V lost 5 bases to trimming and J lost 3 bases, with 5 bases between them. The CDR3 runs to 12 residues. Germline-derived CDR1 and CDR2 are SGHTA and FQGNSA.

V is TRBV27 and J is TRBJ1-2; a possible D gene is TRBD1 (5 bases). V was clipped by 6 bases and J by 2 bases, with 16 bases between them. Germline V lookup: CDR1 MNHEY, CDR2 SMNVEV (reference sequence). The CDR3 extends over 15 amino acids. The CDR3 spells CASRRTGGVNYGYTF. The CDR3 bases are TGTGCCAGCAGGAGAACAGGAGGAGTGAACTATGGCTACACCTTC.

The CDR3, as DNA: TGTGCCAGCAGTACCCCGGGGGGGACTTACGGGGAGCTGTTTTTT. As protein: CASSTPGGTYGELFF. This chain connects TRBV6-1 to TRBJ2-2; 8 bases line up with TRBD2. The CDR3 loop spans 15 amino acids. Germline V gene sequence: CDR1 MNHNS, CDR2 SASEGT. J was trimmed by 7 bases and V by 5 bases; bases with no gene match: 9.

This chain uses TRBV6-5 with TRBJ1-1, with 10 bases identical to TRBD1. This CDR3 is 15 amino acids long. Germline lookup yields CDR1 MNHEY and CDR2 SVGAGI. With 2 bases clipped from V and 3 bases from J, the junction kept 3 bases outside the gene matches. CDR3 in DNA: TGTGCCAGCAGTTACACCGGACAGGGGGACACTGAAGCTTTCTTT. It translates to CASSYTGQGDTEAFF.

The rearrangement uses TRBV30 and TRBJ2-1, with TRBD1 matching over 8 bases. V dropped 0 bases and J dropped 8; count of bases not matched to a gene: 9. The CDR3 is 15 residues long. CDR1 GTSNPN and CDR2 SVGIG come from the germline V gene (reference sequence). The CDR3 nucleotides read TGTGCCTGGAGTGTACCTGTAGGACAGGGCCATGAGCAGTTCTTC. Translating it yields CAWSVPVGQGHEQFF.

This CDR3 is CASGNSGGSSGNTIYF. CDR3 DNA sequence: TGTGCCAGTGGCAACTCCGGGGGCAGCTCTGGAAACACCATATATTTT. V gene TRBV19 combines with J gene TRBJ1-3, with D possibly TRBD1 on 6 matching bases. Germline-derived CDR1 and CDR2 are LNHDA and SQIVND (reference sequence). Trimming pared 8 bases from V and 0 bases from J, leaving 17 bases between. The CDR3 has 16 residues.

The genes are TRBV28 and TRBJ2-2; 7 bases line up with TRBD2. The V and J ends lost 7 bases and 2 bases, in that order; junction bases with no gene match: 7. The CDR3 has 15 residues. Germline values: CDR1 MDHEN, CDR2 SYDVKM. Here the CDR3 DNA reads TGTGCCAGCATCGAGGGAGGGTCCAACACCGGGGAGCTGTTTTTT. Translated: CASIEGGSNTGELFF.

This clone appeared a single time. The chain joins TRBV7-9 to TRBJ2-5; 14 bases are a match to TRBD2. Trimming took 6 bases from V and 4 from J; bases not matched to a gene: 7. Per germline, CDR1 SEHNR and CDR2 FQNEAQ (reference sequence). The CDR3 sequence is 16 residues long. As DNA, the CDR3 is TGTGCCAGCAGAGCCGCCGGGACTAGCGGGAGAGAGACCCAGTACTTC. Translated, it gives CASRAAGTSGRETQYF.

V gene TRBV2 combines with J gene TRBJ1-5, with a possible D match to TRBD1 (5 bases). The CDR3 has 13 amino acids. Germline V CDR1 and CDR2: SNHLY, FYNNEI. V was pared by 6 bases and J by 4 bases, with 10 bases between. The CDR3 region is CASRRAGNQPQHF. CDR3 DNA sequence: TGTGCCAGCAGGCGGGCAGGGAATCAGCCCCAGCATTTT.

Remarks on this clone: This specimen includes other DNA sequences encoding the same CDR3. The chain uses TRBV28 and TRBJ1-5, with D possibly TRBD1 on 5 matching bases. V was trimmed by 8 bases and J by 0 bases, leaving 11 bases between them. Germline CDR1 MDHEN, CDR2 SYDVKM. The CDR3 is 14 residues long. DNA for the CDR3: TGTGCCAGCTCCGACAGTTATAGCAATCAGCCCCAGCATTTT. Translation: CASSDSYSNQPQHF. The entire variable domain, with the rest obtained from reference TRBV28 and TRBJ1-5, is as follows: DVKVTQSSRYLVKRTGEKVFLECVQDMDHENMFWYRQDPGLGLRLIYFSYDVKMKEKGDIPEGYSVSREKKERFSLILESASTNQTSMYLCASSDSYSNQPQHFGDGTRLSIL.

The V call is TRBV30, the J call TRBJ1-2; no clear D gene. From germline, CDR1 is GTSNPN and CDR2 SVGIG (reference sequence). CDR3 length: 13 amino acids. V was clipped by 0 bases and J by 5 bases, with 10 bases between them. The CDR3 loop reads CAWSVGGRYGYTF. CDR3 in DNA: TGTGCCTGGAGTGTAGGAGGGCGTTATGGCTACACCTTC.

The chain is built from TRBV7-2 and TRBJ2-2; D perhaps matches TRBD1 (5 bases). Germline loops: CDR1 SGHTA, CDR2 FQGNSA. Trimming removed 5 bases at V and 2 bases at J, with 15 bases between. This CDR3 is built from 16 residues. CDR3 residues: CASSLWGRRNTGELFF. The CDR3 DNA follows: TGTGCCAGCAGCCTCTGGGGCCGGCGCAACACCGGGGAGCTGTTTTTT. Full variable domain (rest looked up from reference TRBV7-2 and TRBJ2-2): GAGVSQSPSNKVTEKGKDVELRCDPISGHTALYWYRQSLGQGLEFLIYFQGNSAPDKSGLPSDRFSAERTGGSVSTLTIQRTQQEDSAVYLCASSLWGRRNTGELFFGEGSRLTVL.

This chain connects TRBV6-1 to TRBJ1-2; D gene unclear. This CDR3 is built from 13 residues. Germline CDR1 is MNHNS and CDR2 is SASEGT. V lost 5 bases to trimming and J lost 3 bases, with 10 bases between them. The CDR3 reads CASSPVTYYGYTF. CDR3 in DNA: TGTGCCAGCAGTCCGGTGACCTACTATGGCTACACCTTC.

This chain links TRBV28 with TRBJ1-4, with D tentatively TRBD1 (5 bases). V lost 6 bases, J lost 8 bases, and 16 bases lay in between. The germline CDR1 and CDR2 sequences are MDHEN and SYDVKM. The CDR3 has 14 amino acids. The CDR3 DNA reads TGTGCCAGCAGGTGGGACCCAGAAGGAGAAAAACTGTTTTTT. Translating gives CASRWDPEGEKLFF.

The chain links TRBV10-3 to TRBJ2-3; 10 nucleotides match TRBD2. The CDR3 runs to 14 residues. The V gene end was trimmed by 6 bases and the J gene end by 5 bases; junction bases not matched to a gene: 5. Germline V gene lookup returns CDR1 ENHRY and CDR2 SYGVKD. CDR3 in amino acids: CAIRSGRDGDTQYF. CDR3 in DNA: TGTGCCATCAGGAGCGGGAGGGATGGAGATACGCAGTATTTT.